This T cell receptor (beta chain) derives from a study of blood T cell repertoires in COVID-19. Overall study context: Samples taken during acute and convalescent COVID-19 were collected in the United States, Italy and Spain. Nucleic acid was either cDNA or gDNA, and it came from T cells, B-cell-depleted T cells, or PBMCs.

The CDR3 consists of 17 residues. V was trimmed by 2 bases and J by 6 bases, leaving 21 bases between them. Germline V gene sequence: CDR1 KGHSH, CDR2 LQKENI. Repertoires were generated with immunoSEQ multiplex PCR, while TCRdb's copy carries only in-frame clones and drops some. The table includes 50,000 to 75,000 clones, roughly 80% detected once. Sequencing was performed on peripheral blood. This TCR was recovered from a man aged 80 or over with active or convalescent COVID-19. V is TRBV18 and J is TRBJ2-3, with D possibly being TRBD2 (6 bases). The CDR3 loop is CASSPFLGSRREDTQYF. In nucleotides, the CDR3 is TGTGCCAGCTCACCATTTTTGGGTTCCCGACGGGAGGATACGCAGTATTTT.